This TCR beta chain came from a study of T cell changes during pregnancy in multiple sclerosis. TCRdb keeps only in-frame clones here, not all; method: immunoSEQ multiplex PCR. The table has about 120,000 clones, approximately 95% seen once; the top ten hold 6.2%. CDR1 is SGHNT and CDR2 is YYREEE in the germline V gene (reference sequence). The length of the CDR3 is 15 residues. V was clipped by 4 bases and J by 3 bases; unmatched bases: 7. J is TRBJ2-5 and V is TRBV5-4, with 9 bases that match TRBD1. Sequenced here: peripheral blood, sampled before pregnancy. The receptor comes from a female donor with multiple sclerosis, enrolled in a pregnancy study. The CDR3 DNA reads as TGTGCCAGCAGCGAAACCGGGACAGGGAAAGAGACCCAGTACTTC. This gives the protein CASSETGTGKETQYF.